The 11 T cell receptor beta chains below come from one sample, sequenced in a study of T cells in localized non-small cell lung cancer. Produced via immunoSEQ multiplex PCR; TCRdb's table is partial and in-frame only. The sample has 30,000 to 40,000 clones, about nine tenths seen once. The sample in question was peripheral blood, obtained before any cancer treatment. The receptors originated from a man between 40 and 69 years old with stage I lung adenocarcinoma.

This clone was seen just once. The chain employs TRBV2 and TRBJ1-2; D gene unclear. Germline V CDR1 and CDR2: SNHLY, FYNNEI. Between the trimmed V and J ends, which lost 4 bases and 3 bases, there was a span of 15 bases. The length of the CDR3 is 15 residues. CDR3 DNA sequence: TGTGCCAGCAGTGTTATGCGAGAACGGGACTATGGCTACACCTTC. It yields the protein CASSVMRERDYGYTF. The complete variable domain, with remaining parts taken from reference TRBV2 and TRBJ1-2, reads EPEVTQTPSHQVTQMGQEVILRCVPISNHLYFYWYRQILGQKVEFLVSFYNNEISEKSEIFDDQFSVERPDGSNFTLKIRSTKLEDSAMYFCASSVMRERDYGYTFGSGTRLTVV.

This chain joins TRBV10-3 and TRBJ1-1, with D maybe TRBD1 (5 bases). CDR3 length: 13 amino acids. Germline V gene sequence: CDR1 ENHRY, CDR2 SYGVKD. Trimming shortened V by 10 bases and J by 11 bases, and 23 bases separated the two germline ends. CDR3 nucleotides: TGTGCCACCGTGGGGGAGGGGCCACTTAAGGCTTTCTTT. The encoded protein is CATVGEGPLKAFF.

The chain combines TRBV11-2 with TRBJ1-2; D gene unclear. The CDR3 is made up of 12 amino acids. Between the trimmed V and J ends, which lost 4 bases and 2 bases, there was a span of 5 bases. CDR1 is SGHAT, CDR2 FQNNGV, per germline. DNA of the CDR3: TGTGCCAGCAGCTCGAGCAACTATGGCTACACCTTC. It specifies CASSSSNYGYTF.

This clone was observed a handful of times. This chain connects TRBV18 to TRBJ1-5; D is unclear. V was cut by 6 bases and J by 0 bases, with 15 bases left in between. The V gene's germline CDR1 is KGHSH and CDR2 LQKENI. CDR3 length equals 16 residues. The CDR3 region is CASSAGRAGSNQPQHF. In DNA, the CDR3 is TGTGCCAGCTCGGCCGGGCGGGCGGGTAGCAATCAGCCCCAGCATTTT.

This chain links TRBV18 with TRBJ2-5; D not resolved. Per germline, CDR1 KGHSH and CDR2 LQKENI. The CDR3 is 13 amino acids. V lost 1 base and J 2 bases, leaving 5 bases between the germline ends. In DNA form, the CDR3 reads TGTGCCAGCTCACCACGATTACAAGAGACCCAGTACTTC. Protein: CASSPRLQETQYF.

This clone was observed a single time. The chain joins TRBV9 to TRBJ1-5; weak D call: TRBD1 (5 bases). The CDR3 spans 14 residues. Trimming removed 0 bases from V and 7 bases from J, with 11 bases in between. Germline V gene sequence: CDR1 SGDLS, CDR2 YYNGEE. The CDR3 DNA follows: TGTGCCAGCAGCGTAGGAGGGGAGGAACAGCCCCAGCATTTT. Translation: CASSVGGEEQPQHF.

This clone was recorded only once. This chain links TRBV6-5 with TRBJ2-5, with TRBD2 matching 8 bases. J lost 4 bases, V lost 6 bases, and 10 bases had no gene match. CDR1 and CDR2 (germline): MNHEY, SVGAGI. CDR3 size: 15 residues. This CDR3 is CASRAGRERGETQYF. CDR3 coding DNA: TGTGCCAGCAGAGCCGGGAGGGAGAGGGGAGAGACCCAGTACTTC.

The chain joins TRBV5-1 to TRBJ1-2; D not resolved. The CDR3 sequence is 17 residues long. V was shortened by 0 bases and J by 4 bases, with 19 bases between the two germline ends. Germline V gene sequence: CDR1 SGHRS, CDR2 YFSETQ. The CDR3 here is CASSLVSGSISGYGYTF. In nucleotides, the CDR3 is TGCGCCAGCAGCTTGGTTTCAGGATCTATTTCTGGCTATGGCTACACCTTC.

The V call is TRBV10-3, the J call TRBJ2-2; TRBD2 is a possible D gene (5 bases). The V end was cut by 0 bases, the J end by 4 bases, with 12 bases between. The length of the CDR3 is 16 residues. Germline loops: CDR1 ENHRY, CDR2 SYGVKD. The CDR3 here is CAISESGSSGTGELFF. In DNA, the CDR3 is TGTGCCATCAGTGAGTCGGGGTCAAGCGGCACCGGGGAGCTGTTTTTT.

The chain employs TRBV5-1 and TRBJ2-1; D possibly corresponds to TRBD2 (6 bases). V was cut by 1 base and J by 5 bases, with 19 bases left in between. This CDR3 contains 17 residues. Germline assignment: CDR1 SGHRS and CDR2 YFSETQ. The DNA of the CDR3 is TGCGCCAGCAGCTTGTCGGAGGGGTTTCAGAGGGACAATGAGCAGTTCTTC. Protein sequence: CASSLSEGFQRDNEQFF.

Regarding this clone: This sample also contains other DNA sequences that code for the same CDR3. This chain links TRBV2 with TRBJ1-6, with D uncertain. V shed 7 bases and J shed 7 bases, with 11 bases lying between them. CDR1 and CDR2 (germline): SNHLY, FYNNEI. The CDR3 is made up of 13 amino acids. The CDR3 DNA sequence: TGTGCCAGCAATCCCGCCCCCAATTCACCCCTCCACTTT. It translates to CASNPAPNSPLHF.